This T cell receptor (beta chain) came from a study of Ad26.COV2.S vaccination and SARS-CoV-2 variants. Study conclusions and caveats: Vaccine recipients and placebo recipients showed similar non-spike TCR breadth.

A remark on this clone: Its antigen remains unknown.

Documented treatment: roughly 20 received Ad26.COV2.S at low or high dose, single or two shots; 5 received placebo; per-sample allocation not given. Sampling was performed 63 days after the first vaccine or placebo injection. Donation was by an adult aged 18-55 years who was in Boston. Immunization relied on an Ad26 vector, which expressed Wuhan-strain SARS-CoV-2 spike. Clones were sequenced by immunoSEQ multiplex PCR, and TCRdb holds only the in-frame ones, with some missing. The sample consists of approximately 300,000 clones, around 83% of them appearing once. The germline CDR1 and CDR2 sequences are SNHLY and FYNNEI. The CDR3 length is 17 residues. Trimming at V came to 6 bases and at J to 4 bases, leaving 15 bases not matched to a gene.

The sequence came from a person aged 18-65 years who received the Ad26.COV2.S COVID-19 vaccine or a placebo. This sequence joins TRBV2 and TRBJ1-2; 9 nucleotides match TRBD1. The sample consisted of peripheral blood, taken in a trial of Ad26.COV2.S vaccine versus placebo. CDR3 in amino acids: CASSASPRQGGVYGYTF. CDR3 DNA sequence: TGTGCCAGCAGCGCGTCCCCAAGACAGGGGGGAGTCTATGGCTACACCTTC.